This is a list of T cell receptor beta chains from one sample in a study of blood T cells in healthy people across ages. TCRdb re-analysed the 5' RACE reads in MiXCR, keeping a single row per CDR3 protein. This repertoire shows 1.8 million or so distinct CDR3 sequences, about two fifths found once; its top ten account for under 30%. Sample: blood. Every receptor here comes from a human donor in good health. CDR3s include the opening cysteine and the closing phenylalanine or tryptophan. Each record gives: D gene, V gene, clone size, J gene, CDR3 length, CDR3 protein, CDR3 DNA. D genes are given only for firm matches. For some rows the clone size is stated as once, few or many, or as a class when expanded; others skip it.

>-|TRBV3-1|once|TRBJ2-7|18
CASSQDKARGSHTYEQYF
TGTGCCAGCAGCCAAGATAAGGCAAGGGGCTCCCACACCTACGAGCAGTACTTC
>TRBD1|TRBV20-1|-|TRBJ2-7|13
CSVRGTATYEQYF
TGCAGTGTTAGAGGGACAGCGACCTACGAGCAGTACTTC
>-|TRBV18|-|TRBJ2-3|15
CASSPRSGLSDTQYF
TGTGCCAGCTCACCAAGGTCAGGGTTGTCAGATACGCAGTATTTT
>TRBD1|TRBV3-1|once|TRBJ1-2|16
CASSPATVTGRYGYTF
TGTGCCAGCAGCCCCGCAACCGTGACAGGGCGCTATGGCTACACCTTC
>-|TRBV11-1|-|TRBJ2-3|18
CASSLESIRITSTDTQYF
TGTGCCAGCAGCTTAGAGTCAATCAGGATTACTAGCACAGATACGCAGTATTTT
>-|TRBV3-1|-|TRBJ2-3|17
CASSQDPWGGPTDTQYF
TGTGCCAGCAGCCAAGATCCCTGGGGGGGGCCCACAGATACGCAGTATTTT
>-|TRBV29-1|-|TRBJ1-1|12
CSVRVGPSGAFF
TGCAGCGTTCGTGTGGGGCCATCGGGAGCTTTCTTT
>-|TRBV7-2|-|TRBJ2-3|14
CASSLWFGTDTQYF
TGTGCCAGCAGCTTATGGTTCGGAACAGATACGCAGTATTTT
>TRBD1|TRBV7-2|-|TRBJ1-2|13
CASSWGQYYGYTF
TGTGCCAGCAGCTGGGGACAGTACTATGGCTACACCTTC
>-|TRBV3-1|-|TRBJ1-1|13
CASSQADRTEAFF
TGTGCCAGCAGCCAAGCTGACAGAACCGAAGCTTTCTTT
>TRBD1|TRBV20-1|-|TRBJ1-1|14
CSAGRGPVNTEAFF
TGCAGTGCTGGTAGGGGGCCGGTGAACACTGAAGCTTTCTTT
>TRBD2|TRBV7-2|-|TRBJ2-1|12
CASGGRGFEQFF
TGTGCCAGCGGCGGGAGAGGATTTGAGCAGTTCTTC
>-|TRBV7-8|-|TRBJ1-1|18
CASSLMWPGAKMNTEAFF
TGTGCCAGCAGCTTAATGTGGCCAGGGGCGAAAATGAACACTGAAGCTTTCTTT
>TRBD1|TRBV7-3|-|TRBJ2-5|16
CASKTPPGQGAREQYF
TGTGCCAGCAAGACCCCACCGGGACAGGGGGCGAGAGAGCAGTACTTC
>TRBD2|TRBV4-3|-|TRBJ2-7|16
CASSQGLAGECGEQYF
TGCGCCAGCAGCCAAGGACTAGCGGGGGAGTGTGGCGAGCAGTACTTC
>-|TRBV7-2|many|TRBJ2-5|15
CASSLYPGNQETQYF
TGTGCCAGCAGCTTATACCCGGGGAACCAAGAGACCCAGTACTTC
>-|TRBV20-1|few|TRBJ1-4|14
CSARDVGEYEKLFF
TGCAGTGCTAGAGATGTAGGGGAGTATGAAAAACTGTTTTTT
>-|TRBV5-5|-|TRBJ2-2|15
CASSFQAVITGELFF
TGTGCCAGCAGCTTCCAGGCCGTTATAACCGGGGAGCTGTTTTTT
>-|TRBV9|-|TRBJ2-1|12
CASSVGPNEQFF
TGTGCCAGCAGCGTAGGACCCAATGAGCAGTTCTTC
>-|TRBV7-2|-|TRBJ1-2|14
CASSSGRGRYGYTF
TGTGCCAGCAGCTCAGGCAGGGGACGCTATGGCTACACCTTC
>TRBD1|TRBV6-5|-|TRBJ2-1|18
CASSSIMGQTGVYNEQFF
TGTGCCAGCAGTTCCATAATGGGTCAGACAGGGGTCTACAATGAGCAGTTCTTC
>TRBD1|TRBV5-1|-|TRBJ2-5|14
CASSIQGKEETQYF
TGCGCCAGCAGCATACAGGGGAAGGAAGAGACCCAGTACTTC
>-|TRBV6-6|-|TRBJ1-1|12
CASSHKITVAFF
TGTGCCAGCAGTCATAAGATAACAGTAGCTTTCTTT
>-|TRBV4-3|-|TRBJ1-6|15
CASSQVKAGGTPLHF
TGCGCCAGCAGCCAAGTAAAGGCAGGCGGTACACCCCTCCACTTT
>-|TRBV7-9|-|TRBJ2-7|13
CASRLDPSYEQYF
TGTGCCAGCAGACTAGACCCCTCCTACGAGCAGTACTTC
>-|TRBV29-1|-|TRBJ1-2|14
CSVERVYRSYGYTF
TGCAGCGTTGAGAGGGTTTACAGAAGCTATGGCTACACCTTC
>TRBD1|TRBV5-1|-|TRBJ1-2|13
CASSDGQGLGYTF
TGTGCCAGCAGCGATGGACAGGGGCTTGGCTACACCTTC
>-|TRBV3-1|-|TRBJ2-1|15
CASTSGALFYNEQFF
TGTGCCAGCACTTCCGGGGCACTCTTCTACAATGAGCAGTTCTTC
>-|TRBV3-1|-|TRBJ2-7|15
CASSQVFYSSYEQYF
TGTGCCAGCAGCCAAGTATTCTACAGTTCCTACGAGCAGTACTTC
>-|TRBV6-5|few|TRBJ2-1|16
CASSYSSGHVYNEQFF
TGTGCCAGCAGTTACTCGAGTGGACACGTCTACAATGAGCAGTTCTTC
>-|TRBV7-9|-|TRBJ1-2|15
CASSLALTSDYGYTF
TGTGCCAGCAGCTTAGCCCTCACGAGTGACTATGGCTACACCTTC
>TRBD1|TRBV6-2/TRBV6-3|-|TRBJ2-2|13
CASSYQGAGELFF
TGTGCCAGCAGTTATCAGGGGGCAGGGGAGCTGTTTTTT
>TRBD2|TRBV7-2|-|TRBJ2-7|15
CASSLYSAGGNEQYF
TGTGCCAGCAGCTTATATAGTGCGGGGGGGAACGAGCAGTACTTC
>TRBD1|TRBV28|few|TRBJ1-5|16
CASSPPRTGRYQPQHF
TGTGCCAGCAGTCCTCCCCGGACAGGGCGATATCAGCCCCAGCATTTT
>-|TRBV20-1|-|TRBJ2-5|13
CSASDRTQETQYF
TGCAGTGCCAGTGACAGGACCCAAGAGACCCAGTACTTC
>TRBD1|TRBV12-3/TRBV12-4|few|TRBJ1-2|16
CASSSLDRGFGYGYTF
TGTGCCAGCAGTTCGTTGGACAGGGGATTCGGCTATGGCTACACCTTC
>TRBD2|TRBV20-1|few|TRBJ2-1|15
CSAYETSGVYNEQFF
TGCAGTGCTTATGAGACTAGCGGGGTGTACAATGAGCAGTTCTTC
>TRBD2|TRBV5-1|-|TRBJ2-3|16
CASSPSPSGTTDTQYF
TGCGCCAGCAGCCCCTCCCCTAGCGGGACCACAGATACGCAGTATTTT
>-|TRBV12-3/TRBV12-4|-|TRBJ1-2|17
CASSLWDIPLANYGYTF
TGTGCCAGCAGTTTGTGGGACATCCCACTAGCTAACTATGGCTACACCTTC
>-|TRBV30|few|TRBJ2-6|13
CAWEVSGANVLTF
TGTGCCTGGGAAGTCTCTGGGGCCAACGTCCTGACTTTC
>-|TRBV7-2|-|TRBJ1-2|16
CASSTVLMRPGVSYTF
TGTGCCAGCAGCACCGTTTTAATGCGGCCAGGGGTTAGCTACACCTTC
>TRBD1|TRBV11-3|-|TRBJ2-1|16
CASSPEVARGFNEQFF
TGTGCCAGCAGCCCAGAAGTGGCCAGGGGGTTTAATGAGCAGTTCTTC
>-|TRBV7-9|-|TRBJ1-1|14
CASSLLVENTEAFF
TGTGCCAGCAGCTTATTGGTGGAGAACACTGAAGCTTTCTTT
>TRBD1|TRBV5-1|-|TRBJ1-5|15
CASSLEGQVNQPQHF
TGCGCCAGCAGCTTGGAGGGACAGGTTAATCAGCCCCAGCATTTT
>TRBD2|TRBV12-3/TRBV12-4|few|TRBJ2-3|15
CASSFGAGRTDTQYF
TGTGCCAGCAGTTTTGGAGCGGGGAGGACAGATACGCAGTATTTT
>-|TRBV7-6|-|TRBJ2-3|15
CASSLGVDKADTQYF
TGTGCCAGCAGCTTAGGGGTAGATAAGGCAGATACGCAGTATTTT
>TRBD1|TRBV6-1|few|TRBJ2-6|17
CASSLMGQHSGANVLTF
TGTGCCAGCAGCCTGATGGGACAGCACTCTGGGGCCAACGTCCTGACTTTC
>-|TRBV7-9|few|TRBJ2-3|14
CASSLGSVLDTQYF
TGTGCCAGCAGCTTAGGTTCGGTTTTGGATACGCAGTATTTT